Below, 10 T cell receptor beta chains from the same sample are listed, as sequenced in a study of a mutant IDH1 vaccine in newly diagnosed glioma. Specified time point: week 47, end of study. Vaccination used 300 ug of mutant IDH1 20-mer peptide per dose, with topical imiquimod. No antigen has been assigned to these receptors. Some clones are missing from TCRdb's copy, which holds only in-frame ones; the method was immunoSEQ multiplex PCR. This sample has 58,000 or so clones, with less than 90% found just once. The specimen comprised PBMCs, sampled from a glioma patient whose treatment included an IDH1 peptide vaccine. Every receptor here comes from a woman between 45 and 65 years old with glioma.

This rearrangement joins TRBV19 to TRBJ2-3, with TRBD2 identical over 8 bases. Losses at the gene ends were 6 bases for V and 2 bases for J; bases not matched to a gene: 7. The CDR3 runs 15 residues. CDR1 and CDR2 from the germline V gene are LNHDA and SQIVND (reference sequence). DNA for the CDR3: TGTGCCAGTAGCTGGCGGGGGGCCGACACAGATACGCAGTATTTT. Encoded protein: CASSWRGADTDTQYF.

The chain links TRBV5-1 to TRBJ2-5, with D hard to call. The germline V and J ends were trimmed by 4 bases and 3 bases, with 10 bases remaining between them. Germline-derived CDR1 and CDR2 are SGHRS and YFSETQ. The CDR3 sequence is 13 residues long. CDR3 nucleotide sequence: TGCGCCAGCAGCCGAAGGATTGAAGAGACCCAGTACTTC. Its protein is CASSRRIEETQYF.

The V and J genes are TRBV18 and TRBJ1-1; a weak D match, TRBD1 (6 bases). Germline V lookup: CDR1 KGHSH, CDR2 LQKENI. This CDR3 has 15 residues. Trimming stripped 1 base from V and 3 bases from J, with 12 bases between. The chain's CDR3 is CASSPRVSGDTEAFF. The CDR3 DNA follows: TGTGCCAGCTCACCACGGGTTTCAGGGGACACTGAAGCTTTCTTT.

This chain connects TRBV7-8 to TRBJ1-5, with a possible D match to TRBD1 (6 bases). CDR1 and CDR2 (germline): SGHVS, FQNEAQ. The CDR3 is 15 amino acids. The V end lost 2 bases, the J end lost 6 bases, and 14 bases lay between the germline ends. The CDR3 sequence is CASSLSAGTSQPQHF. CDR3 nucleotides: TGTGCCAGCAGCTTATCGGCGGGGACATCTCAGCCCCAGCATTTT.

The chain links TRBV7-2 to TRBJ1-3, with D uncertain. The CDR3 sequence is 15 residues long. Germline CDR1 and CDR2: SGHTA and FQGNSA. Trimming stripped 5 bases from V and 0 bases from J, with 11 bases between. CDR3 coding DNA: TGTGCCAGCAGCCCTCGTTCAAGCTCTGGAAACACCATATATTTT. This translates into CASSPRSSSGNTIYF.

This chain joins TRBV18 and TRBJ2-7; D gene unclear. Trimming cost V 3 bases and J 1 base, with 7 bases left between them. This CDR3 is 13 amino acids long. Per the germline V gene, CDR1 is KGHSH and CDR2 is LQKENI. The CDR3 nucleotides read TGTGCCAGCTCACCCGCTTTATCCTACGAGCAGTACTTC. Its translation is CASSPALSYEQYF.

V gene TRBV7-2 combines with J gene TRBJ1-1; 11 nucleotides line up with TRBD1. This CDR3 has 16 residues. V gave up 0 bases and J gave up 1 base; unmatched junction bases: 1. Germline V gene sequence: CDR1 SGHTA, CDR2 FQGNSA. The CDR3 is CASSLAGQGANTEAFF. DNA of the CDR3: TGTGCCAGCAGCTTAGCCGGACAGGGGGCGAACACTGAAGCTTTCTTT.

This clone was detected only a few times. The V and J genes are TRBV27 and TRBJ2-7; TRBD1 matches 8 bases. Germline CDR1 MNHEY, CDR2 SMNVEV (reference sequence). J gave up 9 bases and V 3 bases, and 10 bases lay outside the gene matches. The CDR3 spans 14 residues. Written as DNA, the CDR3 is TGTGCCAGCAGTTTTCGGCCGAAAGGGACAGGGCAGTACTTC. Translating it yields CASSFRPKGTGQYF.

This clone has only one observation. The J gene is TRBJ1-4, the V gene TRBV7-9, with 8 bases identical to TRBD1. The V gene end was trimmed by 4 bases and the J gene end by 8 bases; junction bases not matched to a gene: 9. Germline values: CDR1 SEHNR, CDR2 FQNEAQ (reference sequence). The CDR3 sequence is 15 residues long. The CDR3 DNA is TGTGCCAGCAGCTCCAGGACAGGGTTTCGGGAAAAACTGTTTTTT. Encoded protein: CASSSRTGFREKLFF.

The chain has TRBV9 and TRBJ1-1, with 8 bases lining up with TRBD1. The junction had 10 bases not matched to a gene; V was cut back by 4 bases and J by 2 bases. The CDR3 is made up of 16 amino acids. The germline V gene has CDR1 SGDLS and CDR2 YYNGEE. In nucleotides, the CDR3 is TGTGCCAGCAGCATCCCCGTGACAGGGGTAAACACTGAAGCTTTCTTT. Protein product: CASSIPVTGVNTEAFF.